This T cell receptor beta chain was observed in a study of shared clonotypes between healthy human individuals. Study-wide background: Donors were two women and a few men aged 18 to 49.

Profiling relied on immunoSEQ multiplex PCR, and the TCRdb table lists in-frame clones only, not all of them. The sample records fewer than 600,000 clones, around three quarters being singletons. The CDR3 extends over 14 amino acids. The ends lost 7 bases at V and 5 bases at J; junction bases unmatched: 7. Looked up from germline, CDR1 is LNHDA and CDR2 is SQIVND (reference sequence). The receptor was derived from a woman between 40 and 50 years old in good health. Some clones in this sample may be carry-over from other donors' samples. Sequences were obtained from PBMCs. This rearrangement joins TRBV19 to TRBJ2-5, with 10 bases that match TRBD1. The CDR3 sequence is CASISTGGEETQYF. For the CDR3, the DNA is TGTGCCAGTATCTCGACAGGGGGCGAGGAGACCCAGTACTTC.